Presented here are 2 T cell receptor beta chains from one specimen sequenced in a study of blood T cell repertoires in COVID-19. This table comes from immunoSEQ multiplex PCR, and its TCRdb copy is limited to in-frame clones, with some not included. This sample has fewer than 450,000 clones; over 70% occur once, and the top ten carry about 6%. The sample taken for sequencing was peripheral blood. The receptors were gathered from a woman aged 45-59 years with COVID-19, enrolled during active disease.

The chain employs TRBV27 and TRBJ1-5; tentatively, D is TRBD1 (5 bases). The V gene lost 2 bases and the J gene lost 0 bases, with 17 bases spanning the gap. This CDR3 spans 18 amino acids. Germline V gene lookup returns CDR1 MNHEY and CDR2 SMNVEV (reference sequence). CDR3 loop: CASSLRGAGGYSNQPQHF. CDR3 DNA sequence: TGTGCCAGCAGTTTAAGGGGTGCGGGGGGATATAGCAATCAGCCCCAGCATTTT.

This clone was observed once. The rearrangement links TRBV7-8 to TRBJ2-1, with TRBD2 matching over 11 bases. The CDR3 covers 16 residues. Germline lookup yields CDR1 SGHVS and CDR2 FQNEAQ. Trimming removed 5 bases from V and 2 bases from J; junction bases left unmatched: 5. The CDR3 DNA sequence: TGTGCCAGCAGCCCTAGACTAGCGGGACCCTACAATGAGCAGTTCTTC. This codes for CASSPRLAGPYNEQFF.